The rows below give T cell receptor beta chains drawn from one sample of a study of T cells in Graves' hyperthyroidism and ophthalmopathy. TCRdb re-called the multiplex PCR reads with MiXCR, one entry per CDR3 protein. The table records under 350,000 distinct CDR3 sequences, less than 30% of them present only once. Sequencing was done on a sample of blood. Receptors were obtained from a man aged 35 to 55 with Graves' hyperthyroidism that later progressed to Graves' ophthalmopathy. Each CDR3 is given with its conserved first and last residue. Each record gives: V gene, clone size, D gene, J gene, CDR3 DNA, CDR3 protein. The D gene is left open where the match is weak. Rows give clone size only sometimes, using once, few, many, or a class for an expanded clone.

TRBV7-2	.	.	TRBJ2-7	TGTGCCAGCCGCCTAGCAGGGATTTCCTACGAGCAGTACTTC	CASRLAGISYEQYF
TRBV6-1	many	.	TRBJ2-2	TGTGCCAGCGCCACCGTTTTGGGGGGGAACACCGGGGAGCTGTTTTTT	CASATVLGGNTGELFF
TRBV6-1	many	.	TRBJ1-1	TGTGCCAGCAGTGAAACCGTAGTCTCGAGGCCCATCTTT	CASSETVVSRPIF
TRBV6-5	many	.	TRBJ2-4	TGTGCCAGCAGTCCCTCCGACACCAAAAACATTCAGTACTTC	CASSPSDTKNIQYF
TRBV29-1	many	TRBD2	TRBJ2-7	TGCAGCGTTGTAGGTAGCGGGAGTCACGAGCAGTACTTC	CSVVGSGSHEQYF
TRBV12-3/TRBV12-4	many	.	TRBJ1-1	TGTGCCAGCACTGAGACCGCCGGGGTTTTGTCTTTCTTT	CASTETAGVLSFF
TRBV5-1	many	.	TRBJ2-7	TGCGCCAGCAGCTTGGAACCCAACTACGAGCAGTACTTC	CASSLEPNYEQYF
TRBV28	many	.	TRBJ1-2	TGTGCCAGCAGTTTATTGGCCGGGGGGTTGGGTGGCTACACCTTC	CASSLLAGGLGGYTF
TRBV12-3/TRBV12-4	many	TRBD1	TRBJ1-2	TGTGCCAGCAGAGTGACAGGGGACTTCGGTGGCTACACCTTC	CASRVTGDFGGYTF
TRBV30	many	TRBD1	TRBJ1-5	TGTGCCTGGAGTGAAGGGGGCCCCAATCAGCCCCAGCATTTT	CAWSEGGPNQPQHF
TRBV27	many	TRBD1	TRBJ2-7	TGTGCCAGCAGCTTTCGGGGACAGGGGAGGTGGGAGCAGTACTTC	CASSFRGQGRWEQYF
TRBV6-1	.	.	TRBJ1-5	TGTGCCAGCATCCCCCTTCGGGATCAGCCCCAGCATTTT	CASIPLRDQPQHF
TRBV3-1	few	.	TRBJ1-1	TGTGCCAGCAGCCGAGAGCCGGGGACCCATAACACTGAAGCTTTCTTT	CASSREPGTHNTEAFF
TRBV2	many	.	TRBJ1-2	TGTGCCAGCAGATCAGGGGTCTATGGCTACACCTTC	CASRSGVYGYTF
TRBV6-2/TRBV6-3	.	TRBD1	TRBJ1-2	TGTGCCAGCAGTCGGGACAGTCCTCAACTCTATGGCTACACCTTC	CASSRDSPQLYGYTF
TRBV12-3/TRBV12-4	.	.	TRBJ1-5	TGTGCCAGCAGTTTATCCCCACGGCGGGCCCTTTATAGCAATCAGCCCCAGCATTTT	CASSLSPRRALYSNQPQHF
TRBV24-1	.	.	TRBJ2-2	TGTGCCACCAGTGATCGACAGGGAGGAGGTGGGGAGCTGTTTTTT	CATSDRQGGGGELFF
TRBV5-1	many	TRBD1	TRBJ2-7	TGCGCCAGCAGCAACCGGGACAGGGGTTATTCCCTCTACGAGCAGTACTTC	CASSNRDRGYSLYEQYF
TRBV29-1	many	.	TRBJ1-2	TGCAGCGTTGGGGGCAGATCTAACTATGGCTACACCTTC	CSVGGRSNYGYTF
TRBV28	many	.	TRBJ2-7	TGTGCCAGCAAGGATCCAGGGATTTACGAGCAGTACTTC	CASKDPGIYEQYF
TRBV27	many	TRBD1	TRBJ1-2	TGTGCCAGCGGAACGCCAACAGGGGAGGGGACTAACTATGGCTACACCTTC	CASGTPTGEGTNYGYTF
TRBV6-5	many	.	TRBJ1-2	TGTGCCAGCAGTTACTCATTCGAGGGGAACTATGGCTACACCTTC	CASSYSFEGNYGYTF
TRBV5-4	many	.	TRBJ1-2	TGTGCCAGCAGCTTGGTCCAGGGAAACTATGGCTACACCTTC	CASSLVQGNYGYTF
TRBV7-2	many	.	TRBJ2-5	TGTGCCAGCAGCTTCCGCCTCGAAGAGACCCAGTACTTC	CASSFRLEETQYF
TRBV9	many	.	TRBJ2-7	TGTGCCAGCAGCGTAGGGTCCGGGCGCGAGCAGTACTTC	CASSVGSGREQYF
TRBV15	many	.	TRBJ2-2	TGTGCCACCAGCAGATCCTACACCGGGGAGCTGTTTTTT	CATSRSYTGELFF
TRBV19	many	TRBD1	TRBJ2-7	TGTGCCAGTAGTATGAATCGACAGGGAAGGAACGAGCAGTACTTC	CASSMNRQGRNEQYF
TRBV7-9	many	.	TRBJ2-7	TGTGCCAGCAGTCCATCGGGCGGAGACTACGAGCAGTACTTC	CASSPSGGDYEQYF
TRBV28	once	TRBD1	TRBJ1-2	TGTGCCAGCAGGAGGGACAGCGAGAACTATGGCTACACCTTC	CASRRDSENYGYTF